This T cell receptor (beta chain) was captured by sequencing in a study of shared clonotypes between healthy human individuals. Across the study: Each donor contributed plates that comprised three CD4 naive, three CD4 memory, two CD8 naive and one CD8 memory. Notes on the study in general: Rarefaction demonstrated incomplete sorted-subset sequencing despite large depth. The authors sampled blood alone, and tissue repertoires likely differ.

Concerning this clone itself: Its antigen is unknown.

Clones were sequenced by immunoSEQ multiplex PCR, and TCRdb holds only the in-frame ones, with some missing. The data hold 2 million to 3 million clones, with approximately 94% observed a single time. The V gene lost 3 bases and the J gene lost 6 bases, with 13 bases spanning the gap. This CDR3 is built from 13 residues. Germline CDR1 reads SGDLS; CDR2 reads YYNGEE. Sequenced sample: naive CD4+ T cells from PBMCs. The subset: CD45RA+ positively selected. The V gene is TRBV9, the J gene TRBJ2-7; D is possibly TRBD1 (6 bases). This sequence was found in a man in his late teens or twenties in good health. Some clones in this sample may be carry-over from other donors' samples. DNA of the CDR3: TGTGCCAGCAGCGAGACAGGAGTAGGCGAGCAGTACTTC. Translating it yields CASSETGVGEQYF.